Below, 7 T cell receptor beta chains from the same sample are listed, as sequenced in a study of CD8+ T cells in alopecia areata. It was from alopecia areata patients that lesional scalp punch biopsies and peripheral blood were collected. RNA extraction and reverse transcription yielded cDNA as sequencing template. Data came from immunoSEQ multiplex PCR; TCRdb stores just in-frame clones and leaves some out. This table holds some 12,000 clones, roughly 57% found once. The sample consisted of skin. The receptors derive from a human donor with alopecia areata.

This clone came up once. The chain recombines TRBV19 with TRBJ1-5; D unclear. Germline loops: CDR1 LNHDA, CDR2 SQIVND (reference sequence). The V end was cut by 5 bases, the J end by 0 bases, with 11 bases between. This CDR3 has 15 amino acids. The CDR3 is CASSWRTNSNQPQHF. The CDR3 DNA reads as TGTGCCAGTAGTTGGCGTACCAATAGCAATCAGCCCCAGCATTTT.

This chain uses TRBV7-9 with TRBJ2-7; D is perhaps TRBD2 (5 bases). This CDR3 is built from 12 residues. Germline CDR1 reads SEHNR; CDR2 reads FQNEAQ (reference sequence). V was cut by 3 bases and J by 5 bases, with 8 bases left in between. CDR3 protein: CASSFASHEQYF. In DNA, the CDR3 is TGTGCCAGCAGCTTCGCTAGCCACGAGCAGTACTTC.

The V gene is TRBV10-3, the J gene TRBJ1-4; 12 nucleotides match TRBD1. This CDR3 spans 16 amino acids. Germline V CDR1 and CDR2: ENHRY, SYGVKD. V lost 7 bases and J lost 6; bases outside the gene matches: 9. The chain's CDR3 is CAINRDRGRQDEKLFF. The DNA for the CDR3 is TGTGCCATCAACCGGGACAGGGGGCGCCAGGATGAAAAACTGTTTTTT.

This chain connects TRBV6-5 to TRBJ2-7; D tentatively fits TRBD1 or TRBD2 (6 bases each). Germline V CDR1 and CDR2: MNHEY, SVGAGI. The CDR3 is made up of 13 amino acids. V was pared by 2 bases and J by 9 bases, with 14 bases between. CDR3 region: CASSYGFGGAQYF. The CDR3 coding sequence is TGTGCCAGCAGTTACGGGTTCGGGGGCGCGCAGTACTTC.

This CDR3 reads CASSLTGLAVSSYNEQFF. The CDR3 coding sequence is TGCGCCAGCAGCTTAACCGGACTAGCGGTGAGCTCCTACAATGAGCAGTTCTTC. V is TRBV5-1 and J is TRBJ2-1; 10 positions match TRBD2. The CDR3 extends over 18 amino acids. J was trimmed by 0 bases and V by 2 bases; bases with no gene match: 8. CDR1 is SGHRS, CDR2 YFSETQ, per germline.

The V call is TRBV11-2, the J call TRBJ1-5; no firm D call. This CDR3 has 14 amino acids. Germline CDR1 is SGHAT and CDR2 is FQNNGV. Trimming pared 3 bases from V and 0 bases from J, leaving 6 bases between. The CDR3 protein is CASSLRDSNQPQHF. In DNA form, the CDR3 reads TGTGCCAGCAGCTTGAGAGATAGCAATCAGCCCCAGCATTTT.

V and J are TRBV10-2 and TRBJ2-2; TRBD1 is a possible D gene (5 bases). CDR1 and CDR2 (germline): WSHSY, SAAADI. This CDR3 has 15 amino acids. V lost 3 bases and J lost 6, with 14 bases in between. Written as DNA, the CDR3 is TGCGCCAGCAGTGATCCTCAAGGGGTATCCGGGGAGCTGTTTTTT. As protein: CASSDPQGVSGELFF.